These T cell receptor beta chains were read from a single sample in a study of beta chain features in type 1 diabetes. TCRdb's copy holds only in-frame clones and misses some; the assay was immunoSEQ multiplex PCR. This sample has 620,000 or so clones, with 15% to 18% found just once. The sequenced material came from naive CD4+ T cells from blood. These TCRs come from a man between 18 and 35 years old in good health. Each CDR3 is given with its conserved first and last residue. Each record gives: J gene, D gene, V gene, clone size, CDR3 protein, CDR3 DNA. A D gene is named only where the DNA matches it firmly. For some rows the clone size is stated as once, few or many, or as a class when expanded; others skip it.

>TRBJ2-7|NA|TRBV11-2|NA
CASRLQGQKNYEQYF
TGTGCCAGCAGGCTACAGGGCCAAAAAAACTACGAGCAGTACTTC
>TRBJ2-1|TRBD2|TRBV4-2|few
CASSQDRTSGMTPEQFF
TGTGCCAGCAGCCAAGATCGGACTAGCGGTATGACCCCCGAGCAGTTCTTC
>TRBJ2-7|NA|TRBV28|NA
CASSSPGERGLSYEQYF
TGTGCCAGCAGTTCTCCGGGGGAGCGCGGACTGTCCTACGAGCAGTACTTC
>TRBJ2-7|TRBD1|TRBV6-1|NA
CASSEMTGPHEQYF
TGTGCCAGCAGTGAAATGACAGGGCCCCACGAGCAGTACTTC
>TRBJ2-1|NA|TRBV27|NA
CASRTDRALAYNEQFF
TGTGCCAGCAGAACAGACCGGGCACTAGCCTACAATGAGCAGTTCTTC
>TRBJ1-1|NA|TRBV14|NA
CASSQRRRNTEAFF
TGTGCCAGCAGCCAAAGACGGCGAAACACTGAAGCTTTCTTT
>TRBJ1-1|NA|TRBV7-9|few
CASSLVTGGNTEAFF
TGTGCCAGCAGCTTAGTCACGGGGGGAAACACTGAAGCTTTCTTT
>TRBJ2-1|NA|TRBV6-5|NA
CASSLLQGGNEQFF
TGTGCCAGCAGCCTGCTCCAGGGTGGCAATGAGCAGTTCTTC
>TRBJ1-5|TRBD1|TRBV7-2|NA
CASSFTGTGNNQPQHF
TGTGCCAGCAGCTTTACCGGGACAGGGAACAATCAGCCCCAGCATTTT
>TRBJ2-5|NA|TRBV7-9|few
CASSSKKWGMKETQYF
TGTGCCAGCAGCTCGAAGAAATGGGGCATGAAAGAGACCCAGTACTTC
>TRBJ1-5|NA|TRBV7-9|NA
CASSPRTSNQPQHF
TGTGCCAGCAGCCCCCGGACAAGCAATCAGCCCCAGCATTTT
>TRBJ1-4|NA|TRBV18|NA
CASSPVPEKLFF
TGTGCCAGCTCACCCGTGCCCGAAAAACTGTTTTTT
>TRBJ1-1|NA|TRBV6-5|few
CASSYVLTRVTEAFF
TGTGCCAGCAGTTACGTTTTAACCAGGGTGACTGAAGCTTTCTTT
>TRBJ2-7|NA|TRBV30|NA
CAWSVPLQWSGLEQYF
TGTGCCTGGAGTGTCCCGTTACAGTGGTCGGGTCTCGAGCAGTACTTC
>TRBJ2-3|TRBD1|TRBV27|NA
CASSLNLPWTGGTDTQYF
TGTGCCAGCAGTTTGAATCTTCCCTGGACAGGCGGCACAGATACGCAGTATTTT
>TRBJ1-4|NA|TRBV30|NA
CAWSAVEKLFF
TGTGCCTGGAGTGCAGTTGAAAAACTGTTTTTT
>TRBJ1-4|TRBD1|TRBV10-3|NA
CAISPGQGTEKLFF
TGTGCCATCAGTCCGGGACAGGGTACTGAAAAACTGTTTTTT
>TRBJ1-1|TRBD1|TRBV18|NA
CASSPATGIVSTEAFF
TGTGCCAGCTCACCGGCGACAGGGATCGTCTCCACTGAAGCTTTCTTT